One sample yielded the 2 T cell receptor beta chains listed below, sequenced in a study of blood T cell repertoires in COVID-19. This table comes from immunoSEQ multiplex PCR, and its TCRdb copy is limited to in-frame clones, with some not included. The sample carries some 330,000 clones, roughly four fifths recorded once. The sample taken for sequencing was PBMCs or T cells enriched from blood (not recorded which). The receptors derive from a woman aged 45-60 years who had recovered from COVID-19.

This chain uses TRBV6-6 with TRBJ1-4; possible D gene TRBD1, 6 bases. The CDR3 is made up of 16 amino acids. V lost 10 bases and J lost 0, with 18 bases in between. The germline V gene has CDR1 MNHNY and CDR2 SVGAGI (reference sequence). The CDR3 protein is CATQWGHPATNEKLFF. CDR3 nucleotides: TGTGCCACCCAATGGGGACACCCTGCAACTAATGAAAAACTGTTTTTT.

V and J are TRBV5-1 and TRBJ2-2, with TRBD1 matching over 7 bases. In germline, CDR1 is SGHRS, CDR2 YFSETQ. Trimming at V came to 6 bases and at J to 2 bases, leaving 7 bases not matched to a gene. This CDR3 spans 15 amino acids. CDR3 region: CASTQDRSNTGELFF. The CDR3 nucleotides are TGCGCCAGCACCCAGGACAGGAGTAACACCGGGGAGCTGTTTTTT.